Included here is one TCR beta chain sequence, with context. The antigen is unknown. This record belongs to a study of cytomegalovirus exposure and HLA in healthy donors. Study findings and constraints: In a later analysis, across HLA loci, associated TCR counts were highest for DRB1, lowest for HLA-C.

This PCR relied on a set of 60 Vbeta primers and 13 Jbeta primers. The protocol was immunoSEQ multiplex PCR, while the TCRdb copy is restricted to in-frame clones and leaves out a portion. Here the sample table reports over 80,000 clones. The CDR3 extends over 17 amino acids. Germline V gene data show CDR1 as LNHNV and CDR2 as YYDKDF (reference sequence). V gave up 0 bases and J gave up 2 bases; unmatched junction bases: 4. Sequenced material: PBMCs. The TCR was taken from a girl aged 10-17 years in good health and CMV-seropositive. The chain is built from TRBV15 and TRBJ1-6; 7 bases align to TRBD1. The CDR3 nucleotides are TGTGCCACCAGCAGAGATCCCCAGGGGGCCTATAATTCACCCCTCCACTTT. Translating it yields CATSRDPQGAYNSPLHF.